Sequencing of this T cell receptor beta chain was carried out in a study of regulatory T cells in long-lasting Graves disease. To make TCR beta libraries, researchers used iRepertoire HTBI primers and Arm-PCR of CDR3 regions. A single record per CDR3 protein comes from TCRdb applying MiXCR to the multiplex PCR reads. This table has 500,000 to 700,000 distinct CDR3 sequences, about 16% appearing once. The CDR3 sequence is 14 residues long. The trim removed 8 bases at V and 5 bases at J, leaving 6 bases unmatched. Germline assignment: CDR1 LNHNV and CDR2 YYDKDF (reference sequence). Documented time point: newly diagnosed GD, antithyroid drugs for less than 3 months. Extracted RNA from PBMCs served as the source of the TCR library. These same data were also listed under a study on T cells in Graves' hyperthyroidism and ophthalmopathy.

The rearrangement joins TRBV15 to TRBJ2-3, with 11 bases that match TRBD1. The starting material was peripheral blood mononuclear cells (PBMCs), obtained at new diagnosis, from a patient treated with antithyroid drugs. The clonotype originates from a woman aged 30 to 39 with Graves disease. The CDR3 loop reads CATGGDRGGDTQYF. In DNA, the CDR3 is TGTGCCACCGGAGGGGACAGGGGGGGAGATACGCAGTATTTT. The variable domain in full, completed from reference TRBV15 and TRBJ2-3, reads DAMVIQNPRYQVTQFGKPVTLSCSQTLNHNVMYWYQQKSSQAPKLLFHYYDKDFNNEADTPDNFQSRRPNTSFCFLDIRSPGLGDTAMYLCATGGDRGGDTQYFGPGTRLTVL.